One and the same sample provided the 18 T cell receptor beta chains below, sequenced in a study of identical twins. Each CDR3 protein gets one entry after TCRdb re-called the 5' RACE reads with MiXCR. In the table there are about 890,000 distinct CDR3 sequences, more than 9% of which are singletons. These same records also appear under a second study, on yellow fever vaccine responses in identical twins.

The sequenced sample consisted of PBMCs. These receptors were taken from a woman between 18 and 29 years old in good health.

This clonotype was counted between two and nine times. This sequence joins TRBV28 and TRBJ2-1, with 10 bases lining up with TRBD1. Losses at the gene ends were 6 bases for V and 6 bases for J; bases not matched to a gene: 8. This CDR3 spans 15 amino acids. CDR1 is MDHEN, CDR2 SYDVKM, per germline. The CDR3 DNA is TGTGCCAGCAGCCGGCGGACAGGGGGGTTCAATGAGCAGTTCTTC. Translating it yields CASSRRTGGFNEQFF.

The V and J genes are TRBV24-1 and TRBJ2-1; TRBD2 aligns across 10 bases. Germline CDR1 is KGHDR and CDR2 is SFDVKD. Unmatched junction bases numbered 7, after V lost 3 bases and J lost 6 bases. There are 16 residues in the CDR3. CDR3 loop: CATSDPGTSGTNEQFF. CDR3 DNA sequence: TGTGCCACCAGTGATCCCGGTACTAGCGGGACCAATGAGCAGTTCTTC.

The chain carries TRBV2 and TRBJ2-5; no firm D call. Germline V gives CDR1 SNHLY, CDR2 FYNNEI. Trimming took off 4 bases at V and 1 base at J, with 7 bases between the two ends. This CDR3 contains 13 residues. The CDR3 is CASSVRSQETQYF. In DNA, the CDR3 is TGTGCCAGCAGTGTTCGGAGCCAAGAGACCCAGTACTTC.

CDR3 DNA: TGTGCCACTCGTCCAGCGGGAGGGGGGAATGAGCAGTTCTTC. Its translation is CATRPAGGGNEQFF. The rearrangement uses TRBV24-1 and TRBJ2-1, with 10 positions matching TRBD2. The ends lost 10 bases at V and 7 bases at J; junction bases unmatched: 9. This CDR3 spans 14 amino acids. Germline values: CDR1 KGHDR, CDR2 SFDVKD.

V and J are TRBV5-1 and TRBJ2-3; no clear D gene. The germline V gene encodes CDR1 SGHRS and CDR2 YFSETQ. This CDR3 has 13 amino acids. Deletions cut 0 bases from V and 11 bases from J, with 13 bases between. The CDR3 nucleotides read TGCGCCAGCAGCTTGGCCGGCCGGTCCTTGCAGTATTTT. It translates to CASSLAGRSLQYF.

This clonotype was seen only a few times. The CDR3 sequence is CASSPTWDEQFF. In DNA form, the CDR3 reads TGTGCCAGCAGTCCCACGTGGGATGAGCAGTTCTTC. V and J are TRBV6-5 and TRBJ2-1; D not certain. V was clipped by 5 bases and J by 8 bases, with 10 bases between them. Looked up from germline, CDR1 is MNHEY and CDR2 is SVGAGI. CDR3 length: 12 residues.

J is TRBJ1-1 and V is TRBV29-1; 7 bases are shared with TRBD1. Germline-derived CDR1 and CDR2 are SQVTM and ANQGSEA. V shed 7 bases and J 4 bases; nucleotides not matched to a gene: 12. The CDR3 totals 14 residues. In DNA, the CDR3 is TGCAGCGCTTGGGCCTACTCAGGGGGCACTGAAGCTTTCTTT. Protein sequence: CSAWAYSGGTEAFF.

This sequence joins TRBV10-2 and TRBJ2-5, with 8 bases that match TRBD2. Germline V gene sequence: CDR1 WSHSY, CDR2 SAAADI. The trim removed 1 base at V and 1 base at J, leaving 5 bases unmatched. This CDR3 has 16 residues. CDR3 amino acids: CASSEWGTRRQETQYF. The CDR3, as DNA: TGCGCCAGCAGTGAGTGGGGGACTAGGCGCCAAGAGACCCAGTACTTC.

The chain has TRBV6-4 and TRBJ2-3, with D possibly matching TRBD2 (7 bases). From germline, CDR1 is MRHNA and CDR2 SNTAGT. The CDR3 has 15 amino acids. Trimming pared 6 bases from V and 5 bases from J, leaving 18 bases between. Here the CDR3 reads CASSDTSEGGDTQYF. The CDR3 coding sequence is TGTGCCAGCAGCGATACTAGCGAGGGGGGAGATACGCAGTATTTT.

This chain uses TRBV25-1 with TRBJ2-5; 12 bases align to TRBD1. J was trimmed by 5 bases and V by 7 bases; bases with no gene match: 14. The length of the CDR3 is 17 residues. The V gene's germline CDR1 is MGHDK and CDR2 SYGVNS. CDR3 protein: CASTSPPGQGAAETQYF. CDR3 nucleotides: TGTGCCAGCACCTCTCCTCCGGGACAGGGGGCGGCGGAGACCCAGTACTTC.

V is TRBV12-3 or TRBV12-4 and J is TRBJ2-5; 9 bases are a match to TRBD2. With V trimmed by 7 bases and J by 6 bases, 12 bases remained unmatched. The length of the CDR3 is 15 residues. The CDR3 region is CASTDRGGGGKTQYF. Here the CDR3 DNA reads TGTGCCAGCACGGATCGGGGCGGGGGGGGAAAGACCCAGTACTTC.

CDR3 sequence (DNA): TGCGCCAGCAGCCAGGATACATTGGGAGATACGCAGTATTTT. Its protein is CASSQDTLGDTQYF. This chain connects TRBV4-1 to TRBJ2-3, with D unresolved. The CDR3 extends over 14 amino acids. Trimming shortened V by 3 bases and J by 5 bases, and 12 bases separated the two germline ends. Germline V lookup: CDR1 MGHRA, CDR2 YSYEKL.

V is TRBV14 and J is TRBJ2-2; possibly TRBD2 for D (5 bases). The CDR3 is 16 residues long. Per germline, CDR1 SGHDN and CDR2 FVKESK. Trimming stripped 1 base from V and 3 bases from J, with 12 bases between. The CDR3 coding sequence is TGTGCCAGCAGCCAAGGGCGGGCTACCTACACCGGGGAGCTGTTTTTT. Translated: CASSQGRATYTGELFF.

This clonotype was observed at least ten times. The CDR3 DNA follows: TGTGCCAGCAGCCCAGGGACAGTCCACCTTCTAGCCAAAAACATTCAGTACTTC. It specifies CASSPGTVHLLAKNIQYF. The chain couples TRBV6-1 to TRBJ2-4; 7 bases map to TRBD1. CDR3 length equals 18 residues. Germline V gene data show CDR1 as MNHNS and CDR2 as SASEGT. The V and J ends lost 6 bases and 0 bases, in that order; junction bases with no gene match: 14.

This clonotype was counted only a few times. J is TRBJ2-7 and V is TRBV20-1; D could derive from TRBD1 or TRBD2 (5 bases each). This CDR3 is 13 amino acids long. V dropped 0 bases and J dropped 7 bases, with 13 bases sitting between them. Looked up from germline, CDR1 is DFQATT and CDR2 is SNEGSKA (reference sequence). This CDR3 reads CSARETGRGEQYF. CDR3 sequence (DNA): TGCAGTGCTAGAGAAACGGGAAGGGGAGAGCAGTACTTC.

This clonotype was observed at least ten times. CDR3 sequence (DNA): TGTGCCAGCAGCTTGGCGGGAAATCAGCCCCAGCATTTT. Amino acids: CASSLAGNQPQHF. The chain is built from TRBV12-3 or TRBV12-4 and TRBJ1-5; D uncertain. The CDR3 consists of 13 residues. The V and J ends lost 6 bases and 4 bases respectively, with 10 bases between them.

Only a few counts were recorded for this clonotype. The chain has TRBV6-5 and TRBJ2-4; 9 bases align to TRBD2. Germline assignment: CDR1 MNHEY and CDR2 SVGAGI. This CDR3 has 15 residues. Trimming took 2 bases from V and 7 from J; bases not matched to a gene: 6. The CDR3 bases are TGTGCCAGCAGTTACGGGCTAGCGGGACGTAACATTCAGTACTTC. It specifies CASSYGLAGRNIQYF.

Ten or more counts support this clonotype. This sequence joins TRBV4-1 and TRBJ2-7, with 10 bases aligning to TRBD2. Germline V lookup: CDR1 MGHRA, CDR2 YSYEKL. V dropped 5 bases and J dropped 0; count of bases not matched to a gene: 4. The CDR3 sequence is 15 residues long. CDR3 nucleotides: TGCGCCAGCAGCTCGGGACTAGCGAGCTCCTACGAGCAGTACTTC. Translation gives CASSSGLASSYEQYF.